A selection of T cell receptor beta chains follows, all from one sample in a study of metastatic and nonmetastatic thyroid tumors. TCRdb re-called clones via MiXCR from the PCR reads. This table has about 25,000 clones, around 20% appearing once. Sequencing was done on a sample of blood. These receptors all come from a female donor with papillary thyroid cancer or a benign thyroid nodule (not recorded which). Some clones in this sample may be carry-over from other donors' samples. The CDR3 runs from the conserved cysteine through the conserved F or W. D genes are given only for firm matches. For some rows the clone size is stated as once, few or many, or as a class when expanded; others skip it.

V	J	D	size	DNA	CDR3
TRBV6-5	TRBJ1-5	.	medium-sized	TGTGCCAGCAGTTACTCGAAGGCGAATCAGCCCCAGCATTTT	CASSYSKANQPQHF
TRBV5-1	TRBJ2-6	TRBD1	.	TGCGCCAGCAGCGCCCCTGGACAGGGAGCCTCTGTGGCCAACGTCCTGACTTTC	CASSAPGQGASVANVLTF
TRBV6-1	TRBJ2-5	.	.	TGTTCCTCCCGACGGGTACCAGAGACCCAGTGCTTC	CSSRRVPETQCF
TRBV5-1	TRBJ2-1	.	.	TGCGCCAGGAGCTTGGCAGCGGTGGGGGTGCAGTTCTTC	CARSLAAVGVQFF
TRBV10-3	TRBJ1-5	TRBD1	.	TGTGCCACCAAGAGCACAGGGGCGGAGGGCAATCAGCCCCAGAATTTT	CATKSTGAEGNQPQNF
TRBV28	TRBJ1-2	.	medium-sized	TGTGCCAGCGGTCGGGACATCTATGGCTACACCTTC	CASGRDIYGYTF
TRBV19	TRBJ2-2	.	many	TGTGCCAGTAGTTTGGGCAGGAATACCGGGGAGCTGTTTTTT	CASSLGRNTGELFF
TRBV10-2	TRBJ2-5	TRBD1	many	TGCGCCAGCAGTGCGGGACAGCAAAGGGGGGAGACCCAGTACTTC	CASSAGQQRGETQYF
TRBV4-1	TRBJ1-6	.	many	TGCGCCAGCAGCCAAGTCGACCTGGGTTTTCTCAATTCACCCCTCCACTTT	CASSQVDLGFLNSPLHF
TRBV19	TRBJ1-2	.	many	TGTGCCTCCGAGGCGGAGAACTATGGCTACACCTTC	CASEAENYGYTF
TRBV18	TRBJ1-1	.	many	TGTGCCAGCTCACCACCCGATGGGGGGAACACTGAAGCTTTCTTT	CASSPPDGGNTEAFF
TRBV6-4	TRBJ2-5	.	many	TGTGCCAGCAGTGAGTCCGGGGCCGGGGGCACCCAGTACTTC	CASSESGAGGTQYF
TRBV3-1	TRBJ2-1	TRBD2	.	TGTGCCAGCAGGATAGCGGGAATCAGGGGTGAGCAGTTCTTC	CASRIAGIRGEQFF
TRBV28	TRBJ1-4	.	many	TGTGCCAGCAGTTTCGAGGGGGGGCGGGTTGAAAAACTGTTTTTT	CASSFEGGRVEKLFF
TRBV28	TRBJ2-7	TRBD2	medium-sized	TGTGCCAGCACCCCGGGAGGGGGAGTGTCCTACGAGCAGTACTTC	CASTPGGGVSYEQYF
TRBV2	TRBJ2-3	.	.	TGTGCCAGCAGGCCCGATGGAGATTCGCAGTATTTT	CASRPDGDSQYF
TRBV7-2	TRBJ1-3	.	many	TGTGCCAGCACCCTACAGCGAGACGCTGGAAACACCATATATTTT	CASTLQRDAGNTIYF
TRBV12-3/TRBV12-4	TRBJ2-5	TRBD1	many	TGTGCCAGCAGTTTAAGGAACAGGGGGACGGTGGAGACCCAGTACTTC	CASSLRNRGTVETQYF
TRBV12-3/TRBV12-4	TRBJ1-5	TRBD1	few	TGTGCAAGCAGTCCGGGGACAGCTGAGAATCGGCCCCAGCATTTT	CASSPGTAENRPQHF
TRBV4-3	TRBJ2-7	TRBD2	many	TGCGCCAGCAGCCAAGAAACAGCTTTGCGGGGGGCCTACGAGCAGTACTTC	CASSQETALRGAYEQYF
TRBV3-1	TRBJ1-1	.	many	TGTGCCAGCAGCCAAGTAGGAGACACTGAAGCTTTCTTT	CASSQVGDTEAFF
TRBV24-1	TRBJ2-5	TRBD1	few	TGTGCCACCAGTGATGCGACAGGGTTGGGGGAGACCCAGTACTTC	CATSDATGLGETQYF
TRBV2	TRBJ2-3	.	many	TGTGCCAGCAGTGATACAGGAGAAGGAGATACGCAGTATTTT	CASSDTGEGDTQYF
TRBV7-9	TRBJ2-7	.	many	TGTGCCAGCAGCCTCTCCTTCAGGGAAGTCTCCGAGCAGTACTTC	CASSLSFREVSEQYF
TRBV20-1	TRBJ2-5	.	.	TGCAGTGCTAGGCCGGGCCTGAGGGACCAAGAGGCCCAGTACTTC	CSARPGLRDQEAQYF
TRBV29-1	TRBJ2-1	.	many	TGCAGCGGTGAAACCTACAATGAGCAGTTCTTC	CSGETYNEQFF
TRBV11-2	TRBJ2-7	TRBD2	.	TGTGCCAGCAGCTTAGTTGTGCCTAGCGGGATGGGGAGGTCCTACGAGCAGTACTTC	CASSLVVPSGMGRSYEQYF
TRBV10-1	TRBJ2-7	TRBD1	medium-sized	TGCGCCAGCAGTCCGGGACAGGGCAATGCTTACGAGCAGTACTTC	CASSPGQGNAYEQYF
TRBV5-4	TRBJ1-1	.	many	TGTGCCAGCAGCGGGGACCCGCAAACAGCTTTCTTT	CASSGDPQTAFF
TRBV3-1	TRBJ1-1	.	.	TGTGCCAGCAGCCAAGTTCGGTACACCGAAGCTTTCTTT	CASSQVRYTEAFF
TRBV5-1	TRBJ2-1	.	.	TGCGCCGGCAGCACGGAACAGGTTGTCAGGGGAGATGAGCAGTTCTTC	CAGSTEQVVRGDEQFF
TRBV20-1	TRBJ1-1	.	many	TGCAGTGCTCGTTTCCGGGACACTGAAGCTTTCTTT	CSARFRDTEAFF
TRBV12-3/TRBV12-4	TRBJ2-1	TRBD2	medium-sized	TGTGCCAGCAGTTTTCCTAGCGGAACCGACCTTGAGCAGTTCTTC	CASSFPSGTDLEQFF
TRBV20-1	TRBJ2-5	TRBD2	many	TGCAGTGCGGAACTGACTAGCGGGGGCCAAGAGACCCAGTACTTC	CSAELTSGGQETQYF
TRBV20-1	TRBJ1-1	TRBD1	.	TGCAGTGCTAGCGGACAGGGGACGGGAAACACTGAAGCTTTCTTT	CSASGQGTGNTEAFF
TRBV10-3	TRBJ2-3	.	few	TGTGCCATCAGTGAGTTTAGAACAGATACGCAGTATTTT	CAISEFRTDTQYF
TRBV7-8	TRBJ1-2	.	.	TGTGCCAGCAGCTTAGCGGGGCCAGCGAATGGCTACACCTTC	CASSLAGPANGYTF
TRBV24-1	TRBJ2-1	.	.	TGTGCCACCAGTGATTTAGTAGAAGGTAATCCCGATGAGCAGTTCTTC	CATSDLVEGNPDEQFF
TRBV27	TRBJ2-1	.	.	TGTGCCAGCAGTTTAGGGTCGGGAGAATCGCGCAATGAGCAGTTCTTC	CASSLGSGESRNEQFF
TRBV19	TRBJ2-1	TRBD2	.	TGTGCCATCTCTAGCGGGGTGGTCCTCTACAATGAGCAGTTCTTC	CAISSGVVLYNEQFF
TRBV4-2	TRBJ2-2	.	many	TGTGCCAGCAGCCAAGAAGTCCAGGGAACCGGGGAGCTGTTTTTT	CASSQEVQGTGELFF
TRBV6-1	TRBJ2-1	.	medium-sized	TGTGCCAGCAGCCTCCGTGGGGAAGGAGAGCAGTTCTTC	CASSLRGEGEQFF
TRBV12-3/TRBV12-4	TRBJ2-1	.	many	TGTGCCAGCAGTTTAGCGGTGGCCCGGAGGAACCACAATGAGCAGTTCTTC	CASSLAVARRNHNEQFF
TRBV20-1	TRBJ2-1	.	.	TGCAGTGCTGGTGTCCCGTTTCGGGGGCTTATTGACAATGAGCAGTTCTTC	CSAGVPFRGLIDNEQFF
TRBV28	TRBJ1-2	.	many	TGTGCCAGCTCGGGGCGAGGCTACACCTTC	CASSGRGYTF
TRBV30	TRBJ1-5	.	.	TGTGCCTGGAGGCAGGGACTGCATCAGCCCCAGCATTTT	CAWRQGLHQPQHF
TRBV5-1	TRBJ1-1	.	.	TGCGCCAGCAGGTTATCTGGGATGAACACTGAAGCTTTCTTT	CASRLSGMNTEAFF
TRBV28	TRBJ2-7	.	.	TGTGCCAGCGGGGGCGGGAGTTACTCCACCGACGAGCAGTACTTC	CASGGGSYSTDEQYF
TRBV20-1	TRBJ1-2	TRBD1	once	TGCAGTGCTACCAACCAGGGGGGACAGGGGAATGGCTACACCTTC	CSATNQGGQGNGYTF
TRBV6-1	TRBJ1-5	.	many	TGTGCCAGCAGATACAGGGGCAATCAGCCCCAGCATTTT	CASRYRGNQPQHF
TRBV20-1	TRBJ1-5	.	.	TGCATTGCTAGAGCCGTGGGCGGTCAGTCCCAGCATTTT	CIARAVGGQSQHF
TRBV6-1	TRBJ2-5	TRBD2	.	TGTGCCAGCAGCAAGGGACTAGCGGGAGAGGCCCAGTACTTC	CASSKGLAGEAQYF
TRBV5-1	TRBJ1-5	.	.	TGCGCCAGCAGCCCAGGACACGGGAATCAGCCCCAGCATTTT	CASSPGHGNQPQHF
TRBV18	TRBJ1-1	TRBD1	many	TGTGCCAGCTCAATACGTGAACAGGGGTTGAACACTGAAGCTTTCTTT	CASSIREQGLNTEAFF
TRBV7-8	TRBJ1-3	TRBD1	.	TGTGCCAGCAGCTTACGTCAGGGGGTCACCGTAAACACCATATATTTT	CASSLRQGVTVNTIYF